The text below deals with one T cell receptor (beta chain). Its antigen is undetermined. Based on clinical symptoms, serum thyroxine and TRAb, thyroid ultrasound and orbital computed tomography, diagnoses were reached. Researchers took RNA transcripts and amplified the TCR beta CDR3 regions from them. Primed by the HTBI set, a first-round RT-PCR was run on the TCR CDR3. One entry per CDR3 protein, called by TCRdb with MiXCR from the multiplex PCR reads. The sample yields 500,000 to 600,000 distinct CDR3 sequences, 46% seen once. CDR1 LNHDA and CDR2 SQIVND come from the germline V gene (reference sequence). The CDR3 totals 13 residues. The V gene end was trimmed by 10 bases and the J gene end by 5 bases; junction bases not matched to a gene: 5. The sample is drawn from a study of T cells in Graves' hyperthyroidism and ophthalmopathy. The study's findings and limits: Through a model of 13 V-J features, ophthalmopathy was separated from stable hyperthyroidism.

The sample consisted of peripheral blood or thyroid tissue (not recorded which). The rearrangement links TRBV19 to TRBJ1-5, with 10 bases fitting TRBD1. The source of this sequence is an adult woman with Graves' disease, either hyperthyroidism or ophthalmopathy (not recorded which). In DNA form, the CDR3 reads TGTGCCACCCGGGACAGGGGTTATCAGCCCCAGCATTTT. It translates to CATRDRGYQPQHF.